This TCR beta chain was recovered during a study of cytomegalovirus exposure and HLA in healthy donors (dated by TCRdb to the late 2010s). The study in broad terms: According to an earlier analysis of around 600 of the donors, about 190 million T cells yielded 117 million unique TCR beta sequences and about 300 Gb of sequence data. In a later analysis, previously published TCR beta repertoires from 666 donors were re-analyzed and high-resolution HLA genotyping was added so that TCR occurrence patterns could be studied. A separate validation cohort of roughly 130 different subjects was used in addition to the roughly 620-subject first cohort. Among approximately 370 genotyped donors of the cohort, an average of approximately 240,000 unique TCR beta nucleotide sequences was sequenced per donor, of which approximately 18% were non-productive. The study aimed to test whether cataloging public T cell receptors could reveal signatures of past pathogen exposure. High-throughput TCR immunosequencing, statistical association of individual TCRs with disease status, and machine learning were combined to predict cytomegalovirus infection status. Both class I and class II loci were covered by HLA typing, at four-digit resolution. Rather than using new phenotypic data, the later analysis identified candidate immune exposures from TCR beta sequences and from how often those sequences occurred across donors. Alongside the repertoire data, information on donor age, sex, ethnicity and CMV serostatus was compiled. Of the roughly 400 genotyped donors, 65% to 90% fell in the genetic ancestry cluster associated with self-reported Caucasian donors. The study profiled the T cell repertoires of 500 to 800 subjects by immunosequencing and related them to cytomegalovirus serostatus. In a later genetic analysis, genome-wide SNP genotypes for about three fifths of the 666 donors were used, and that subset was treated as a discovery cohort. Typing coverage varied by locus: about 629-630 donors for A, B, C, DRB1 and DQB1; approximately 500 for DQA1; over 600 for DPA1; approximately 490 for DPB1. Approximately 300 gigabases of sequencing data and approximately 91 million unique TCR sequences made up an early release that covered some 640 HLA-typed donors. A handful of DR-DQ haplotypes were handled as single units for association and clustering because linkage in the cohort was strong. Every repertoire in the discovery cohort had been generated on one and the same sequencing platform. An earlier analysis of some 600 of the donors applied high-throughput TCR beta sequencing to assess whether each TCR beta V gene segment acted as functional or pseudogenic. What the work shows at the level of the full study, not this receptor alone: In a later analysis, most CMV-associated TCR beta chains were found to appear HLA-restricted, with HLA associations seemingly driven largely by CMV exposure. While some public TCRs were present in many individuals, most TCR sequences turned up only very rarely across donors. Sequencing depth was assumed to be roughly uniform across donors in the presence/absence analyses, though that assumption may not hold. In vitro tests confirmed that a few of the cytomegalovirus-associated TCR beta chains recognize cytomegalovirus antigens. The study gave a list of 150 to 200 TCR beta chains associated with cytomegalovirus. An earlier analysis of approximately 500 of the donors showed that most TCR beta V segments appeared in productive rearrangements either about 87% or about 30% of the time, which broadly matched IMGT annotations. The cohort was sequenced for TCR beta chains only, and without alpha or paired-chain data the features that could be detected were limited. V-gene and J-gene trimming of TCR beta chains was associated with a missense DCLRE1C variant in a later genetic analysis, and the association was replicated in an independent cohort. Linkage disequilibrium might explain the correlated functional status among segregating V segments, but an unknown experimental factor could not be ruled out. A later analysis found that TCR association rates varied across HLA loci, with DRB1 alleles showing the most associated TCRs and HLA-C alleles the fewest. It was suggested by the authors that the approach could potentially be generalized to other disease states and immunological phenotypes. Cytomegalovirus status was reported to be diagnosed by the classifier with high specificity and sensitivity in both the original and validation cohorts. Because the 87-base-pair reads could not distinguish some IMGT-functional V segments, including TRBV6-2 and TRBV6-3, those segments were excluded. A later analysis found that HLA-associated TCR beta chains were more clonally expanded and had lower generation probabilities than equally common non-associated chains. When HLA alleles, especially DR and DQ, strongly co-occurred, attributing TCR associations to individual alleles was difficult. Immune exposure information for the cohort was limited to CMV serostatus. Because some donors lacked HLA typing at each locus, the association tests relied only on the typed subset. Because counts were too low, seventeen rarely observed V segments, including chromosome 9 orphons, were excluded from the earlier analysis of roughly 580 of the donors. A further reported finding was that TCR beta sequences accurately predicted the HLA-A and HLA-B alleles for most subjects in the first cohort. According to a later genetic analysis, donors in an Asian-associated ancestry cluster had fewer N-insertions in productive TCRs than the roughly 700-donor mean. A later analysis reported that several top co-occurrence clusters appeared linked to parvovirus B19, influenza, CMV and Epstein-Barr virus. A cluster of highly shared sequence variants was judged likely to represent a technical artifact of the sequencing pipeline. A later analysis associated 16,951 TCR beta sequences with specific HLA alleles at a false discovery rate of 0.05.

The cohort was made up of 500 to 850 healthy bone marrow donors. At the time of sampling, every cohort member was nominally healthy, though immune exposures that went unrecorded were likely present. The donor was CMV seropositive and belonged to the group of more than 250 seropositive cohort members. A peripheral blood sample was collected from each donor, and TCR beta sequencing was performed on peripheral blood mononuclear cells. The Qiagen DNeasy Blood Extraction Kit was used to extract genomic DNA from the blood cell samples. The CDR3 measures 15 amino acids from cysteine to phenylalanine. Kept here is only the CDR3 DNA, which spans 45 bases and is read in frame from base 1. Deletion took 4 bases off V and 3 bases off J, with a span of 16 bases between the germline ends. The germline V gene (reference sequence) provides CDR1 MNHEY and CDR2 SMNVEV. Library preparation was by the immunoSEQ multiplex PCR assay. The multiplex PCR relied on a mix of 60 forward primers for TCR Vbeta segments and 13 reverse primers for TCR Jbeta segments. A multiplex PCR assay on genomic DNA amplified the CDR3 region of rearranged TCR beta genes. Amplified TCR beta libraries were sequenced as 87-base-pair reads on the Illumina HiSeq System. The source study handled its data this way. A later analysis tallied about 77 million unique TCR beta chains across the 550 to 850 repertoires, and approximately 12 million of those chains were shared by two or more donors. Raw reads were error-corrected and collapsed into unique sequences with a nearest-neighbor algorithm that merged closely related sequences to remove PCR and sequencing errors. V, D and J gene segments were assigned by aligning CDR3 sequences to IMGT reference sequences. For a sequence to be retained, a match of at least six nucleotides was required to both a V gene segment and a J gene segment. Rearrangements were called productive when the CDR3 lacked stop codons and stayed in frame with V and J; all others were non-productive. CDR3 was defined by IMGT convention, running from the second conserved V-encoded cysteine to the conserved J-encoded phenylalanine. The earlier analysis of 587 of the donors excluded sequences that lacked an unambiguous match to a single V gene segment. In an earlier analysis of several hundred of the donors, a V segment was called functional when productive rearrangements were above 56.7%, and segregating when the standard deviation between donors exceeded 5%. To diagnose cytomegalovirus status from the catalog of TCR beta chain sequences, a statistical classification framework was built. In a later analysis, V and J genes were assigned by comparing TCR nucleotide sequences against IMGT/GENE-DB human TR gene sequences. The TCRdist pipeline was used in a later analysis to assign CDR3 sequences and most-parsimonious VDJ recombination scenarios. In a later analysis, every TCR beta chain was defined by the combination of its CDR3 amino acid sequence and its V-gene family, and reads without a unique V-gene family were dropped. In a later analysis, approximately 640 highly shared, low-generation-probability nucleotide sequences were removed to address suspected cross-contamination and a sequencing artifact. In a later analysis, a clonal expansion index for each public chain was calculated from normalized within-repertoire ranks of inferred template counts. In a later analysis, generation probabilities were computed using a VDJ recombination model fitted to out-of-frame rearrangements, and the results were checked against IGoR. A later analysis scored TCR-TCR, TCR-HLA and TCR-CMV co-occurrence with hypergeometric tests, applying a repertoire-size bias correction to TCR pairs. In a later analysis, false discovery rates were estimated by permuting HLA or CMV assignments 20 times. In a later analysis, co-occurring TCRs were grouped using DBSCAN, with TCRdist sequence similarity added in when clustering inside HLA-allele-positive subsets. Co-occurrence clustering excluded repertoires with fewer than 30,000 or more than 120,000 public chains, plus five with anomalous nucleotide sharing. Not all clones reach the TCRdb copy of this immuneACCESS table, which keeps in-frame sequences only. Checked studies attribute under half of the gap to unresolved V genes and leave the rest unexplained. The DNA gave D and trimming, while V, J and clone size come from that table. The sample table holds 110,000 to 150,000 clones, of which more than 70% were seen once. The ten largest clones add up to roughly 1.3% of the sample.

In regard to this clone: What this receptor recognizes is not known. Per-base qualities were not stored, and no clone one base away is much larger.

The sequenced sample consisted of PBMCs. This sequence was found in a male donor in good health and CMV-seropositive. The rearrangement joined TRBV27 to TRBJ2-7; matching of 6 bases hints at TRBD2 as the D gene. The CDR3 region: CASSWESGTGYEQYF. The nucleotide sequence reads TGTGCCAGCAGTTGGGAATCCGGGACTGGCTACGAGCAGTACTTC.